This T cell receptor (beta chain) was captured by sequencing in a study of OX40 agonist ivuxolimab in advanced cancers. On the study more broadly: Ivuxolimab is a fully human IgG2 antibody that activates OX40 (CD134).

The study's findings and limits: There were also nonresponders showing low normalized T-cell clonal expansion.

The table came from immunoSEQ multiplex PCR; TCRdb's copy has only in-frame clones and leaves some out. The sample yields around 67,000 clones, 84% seen once. Comments on this clone: The antigen remains undetermined.

This sequence was found in an adult with an advanced solid tumor such as melanoma, head and neck, liver or kidney cancer. The sequencing used CD4+ or CD8+ T cells sorted from blood, collected in a trial of the OX40 agonist ivuxolimab.

The CDR3 region is CASSLSGSSYEQYF. The CDR3 DNA follows: TGTGCCAGCAGCTTAAGCGGGAGCTCCTACGAGCAGTACTTC. The chain is built from TRBV5-6 and TRBJ2-5; 8 positions agree with TRBD2. Judging by the DNA end, TRBJ2-7 fits better; the J call may be wrong. The germline V gene encodes CDR1 SGHDT and CDR2 YYEEEE. The CDR3 runs to 14 residues.